These 20 T cell receptor beta chains were sequenced from one sample in a study of CD4+ T cells in melanoma. The table came from immunoSEQ multiplex PCR; TCRdb's copy has only in-frame clones and leaves some out. Found here are around 130,000 clones, roughly 91% of them singletons; the top ten hold less than 2%. The receptors were sampled from a human donor with melanoma.

This rearrangement joins TRBV7-2 to TRBJ1-5, with 7 bases fitting TRBD1. With 5 bases clipped from V and 7 bases from J, the junction kept 14 bases outside the gene matches. Germline V gene lookup returns CDR1 SGHTA and CDR2 FQGNSA. CDR3 length: 16 residues. As DNA, the CDR3 is TGTGCCAGCAGCGTCGCGGGGACAGCAAGTACGCAGCCCCAGCATTTT. It is translated as CASSVAGTASTQPQHF.

The rearrangement joins TRBV9 to TRBJ2-3; tentatively, D is TRBD2 (5 bases). The V gene lost 4 bases and the J gene lost 0 bases, with 15 bases spanning the gap. The CDR3 loop spans 16 amino acids. CDR1 and CDR2 (germline): SGDLS, YYNGEE. DNA of the CDR3: TGTGCCAGCAGCTCCCGTCCCCGAGGGAGCACAGATACGCAGTATTTT. Amino acid sequence: CASSSRPRGSTDTQYF.

This clone has a handful of counts. V gene TRBV9 combines with J gene TRBJ1-6; D might be TRBD1 (5 bases). This CDR3 has 14 residues. Looked up from germline, CDR1 is SGDLS and CDR2 is YYNGEE. Trimming pared 3 bases from V and 9 bases from J, leaving 13 bases between. The CDR3 here is CASSEGTTSSPLHF. As DNA, the CDR3 is TGTGCCAGCAGCGAAGGGACTACTAGTTCACCCCTCCACTTT.

The chain joins TRBV11-1 to TRBJ2-7, with D perhaps matching TRBD1 or TRBD2 (5 bases each). V was cut by 6 bases and J by 6 bases, with 15 bases left in between. Germline CDR1 reads SGHAT; CDR2 reads FQDESV (reference sequence). The CDR3 is made up of 13 amino acids. CDR3 DNA sequence: TGTGCCAGCAGTGGACGGGGCCGGACCGAGCAGTACTTC. It is translated as CASSGRGRTEQYF.

V is TRBV7-9 and J is TRBJ2-7; D remains ambiguous. Trimming removed 3 bases at V and 0 bases at J, with 9 bases between. This CDR3 spans 14 amino acids. The germline V gene has CDR1 SEHNR and CDR2 FQNEAQ (reference sequence). The CDR3 region is CASSFEVTSYEQYF. The CDR3 DNA reads as TGTGCCAGCAGCTTCGAGGTGACCTCCTACGAGCAGTACTTC.

The chain carries TRBV19 and TRBJ1-6, with 9 bases identical to TRBD1. This CDR3 region has 15 residues. Germline trimming cut 6 bases from V and 8 bases from J; bases unmatched to any gene: 8. In germline, CDR1 is LNHDA, CDR2 SQIVND (reference sequence). CDR3: CASRNRGLGYSPLHF. In DNA, the CDR3 is TGTGCCAGTAGGAACAGGGGGCTCGGGTATTCACCCCTCCACTTT.

In its sample, this clone was seen once. The V and J genes are TRBV29-1 and TRBJ2-1; D call uncertain. CDR1 is SQVTM and CDR2 is ANQGSEA in the germline V gene. V dropped 4 bases and J dropped 8 bases, with 6 bases sitting between them. This CDR3 is 10 amino acids long. The CDR3 reads CSVVLDEQFF. DNA of the CDR3: TGCAGCGTTGTCTTGGATGAGCAGTTCTTC.

The gene calls are TRBV18 and TRBJ2-3; unclear D gene. This CDR3 contains 14 residues. Germline-derived CDR1 and CDR2 are KGHSH and LQKENI. With 3 bases removed from V and 5 bases from J, the gap between germline ends came to 12 bases. CDR3 protein: CASSPIPALDTQYF. As DNA, the CDR3 is TGTGCCAGCTCACCTATCCCAGCACTAGATACGCAGTATTTT. Full variable domain (rest looked up from reference TRBV18 and TRBJ2-3): NAGVMQNPRHLVRRRGQEARLRCSPMKGHSHVYWYRQLPEEGLKFMVYLQKENIIDESGMPKERFSAEFPKEGPSILRIQQVVRGDSAAYFCASSPIPALDTQYFGPGTRLTVL.

The chain combines TRBV30 with TRBJ1-1; D might be TRBD1 (6 bases). The CDR3 is made up of 12 amino acids. V lost 1 base and J lost 9, with 12 bases in between. Germline assignment: CDR1 GTSNPN and CDR2 SVGIG (reference sequence). This CDR3 reads CAWSGEGGKAFF. The CDR3 DNA reads as TGTGCCTGGAGTGGCGAAGGGGGGAAAGCTTTCTTT.

This clone was seen a single time. V is TRBV6-1 and J is TRBJ1-5; D is unclear. The CDR3 totals 13 residues. V gave up 0 bases and J gave up 5 bases, with 5 bases separating them. The germline V gene encodes CDR1 MNHNS and CDR2 SASEGT. CDR3 in amino acids: CASSEARYQPQHF. The CDR3 coding sequence is TGTGCCAGCAGTGAAGCTCGTTATCAGCCCCAGCATTTT.

The rearrangement uses TRBV9 and TRBJ1-2, with D possibly matching TRBD1 (6 bases). Germline values: CDR1 SGDLS, CDR2 YYNGEE. This CDR3 spans 14 amino acids. V lost 3 bases and J 6 bases, leaving 15 bases between the germline ends. The CDR3 loop is CASSARGGGDGYTF. CDR3 bases: TGTGCCAGCAGCGCCCGGGGAGGGGGGGATGGCTACACCTTC.

This sequence joins TRBV18 and TRBJ1-2; tentative D call: TRBD1 (5 bases). The ends were cut back, 2 bases at V and 10 bases at J, with 11 bases in the middle. Germline V gene data show CDR1 as KGHSH and CDR2 as LQKENI. The CDR3 length is 12 residues. The CDR3 is CASSPVPGPYTF. In DNA form, the CDR3 reads TGTGCCAGCTCACCAGTTCCGGGACCCTACACCTTC.

The chain employs TRBV18 and TRBJ1-6, with a possible D match to TRBD1 (6 bases). CDR3 size: 15 residues. Trimming left V 0 bases short and J 6 bases short, with 9 bases between. Germline CDR1 reads KGHSH; CDR2 reads LQKENI. Here the CDR3 reads CASSPPQGSNSPLHF. The CDR3 DNA follows: TGTGCCAGCTCACCACCACAGGGTAGTAATTCACCCCTCCACTTT.

The chain couples TRBV5-1 to TRBJ2-1, with D tentatively TRBD1 or TRBD2 (5 bases each). The CDR3 covers 14 residues. The germline V gene has CDR1 SGHRS and CDR2 YFSETQ. V gave up 4 bases and J gave up 7 bases, with 15 bases separating them. CDR3 loop: CASSNTGTTNEQFF. The DNA for the CDR3 is TGCGCCAGCAGCAATACGGGGACCACAAATGAGCAGTTCTTC.

The chain uses TRBV5-6 and TRBJ2-5; either TRBD1 or TRBD2 may supply D (5 bases each). V was cut by 4 bases and J by 1 base, with 8 bases left in between. CDR1 and CDR2 from the germline V gene are SGHDT and YYEEEE. CDR3 size: 13 residues. CDR3 coding DNA: TGTGCCAGCAGCCTGGGACCCCAAGAGACCCAGTACTTC. It is translated as CASSLGPQETQYF.

The CDR3 region has the DNA TGTGCCAGCAGCCAAGTCCGCGGGGGTGAAAAACTGTTTTTT. Amino acids: CASSQVRGGEKLFF. This chain uses TRBV14 with TRBJ1-4; D is possibly TRBD1 (5 bases). Deletions cut 1 base from V and 7 bases from J, with 10 bases between. There are 14 residues in the CDR3. CDR1 is SGHDN, CDR2 FVKESK, per germline.

The chain couples TRBV10-3 to TRBJ2-2, with 7 nucleotides matching TRBD2. This CDR3 has 15 amino acids. CDR1 and CDR2 from the germline V gene are ENHRY and SYGVKD. V lost 4 bases, J lost 0 bases, and 2 bases stayed unmatched. In DNA, the CDR3 is TGTGCCATCAGTGCTAGCGGCGCGAACACCGGGGAGCTGTTTTTT. This encodes CAISASGANTGELFF.

J is TRBJ2-4 and V is TRBV1; the table's D gene call, TRBD2, was not cross checked with the DNA. TRBV1 corresponds to a pseudogene. The CDR3 is 12 amino acids. The CDR3 region is CTTLLAKNIQYF. The CDR3 DNA reads TGCACCACTTTGTTAGCCAAAAACATTCAGTACTTC.

This clone was seen only once. The chain links TRBV11-2 to TRBJ2-2; no clear D. The CDR3 is made up of 14 amino acids. Germline CDR1 is SGHAT and CDR2 is FQNNGV. The V and J ends lost 1 base and 2 bases respectively, with 5 bases between them. The CDR3 DNA is TGTGCCAGCAGCTTAGTCCGTAACACCGGGGAGCTGTTTTTT. Translated, it gives CASSLVRNTGELFF.

This clone was counted a single time. DNA of the CDR3: TGTGCCACCACAGATTCCGCGGGGTTTACGGGCTACGAGCAGTACTTC. This codes for CATTDSAGFTGYEQYF. V is TRBV10-3 and J is TRBJ2-7; perhaps TRBD2 as D (6 bases). Trimming removed 10 bases from V and 3 bases from J, with 25 bases in between. Germline CDR1 ENHRY, CDR2 SYGVKD. The CDR3 is 16 amino acids.